Listed below are T cell receptor beta chains from one sample, sequenced in a study of T cell responses to AZD1222 COVID-19 vaccine. Libraries were prepared by immunoSEQ multiplex PCR; TCRdb keeps only in-frame clonotypes and omits some of them. The data hold about 210,000 clones, with 85% to 95% observed a single time. The sequences come from peripheral blood, collected on day 0 of AZD1222 vaccination. These receptors came from an adult in good health. Both conserved end residues are part of each CDR3.

j_call v_call cdr3_aa
TRBJ1-5 TRBV9 CASGGNNQPQHF
TRBJ2-7 TRBV29-1 CSVKDQTYEQYF
TRBJ1-2 TRBV25-1 CASRTGKNYGYTF
TRBJ2-5 TRBV3-1/TRBV3-2 CASSLGTGETQYF
TRBJ1-4 TRBV3-1/TRBV3-2 CASSRGMDGGVEKLFF
TRBJ1-1 TRBV5-1 CASKLQGASPEAFF
TRBJ2-5 TRBV5-4 CASSPPDRNGETQYF
TRBJ1-1 TRBV3-1/TRBV3-2 CASSQGPGTNTEAFF
TRBJ1-1 TRBV3-1/TRBV3-2 CASSSTTGGYTEAFF
TRBJ1-4 TRBV7-9 CASSQSLATNEKLFF
TRBJ2-2 TRBV3-1/TRBV3-2 CASSQPLSTGELFF
TRBJ2-5 TRBV7-2 CASSLLGSSSQYF
TRBJ1-2 TRBV6-1 CASSDLGVGYGYTF
TRBJ2-7 TRBV6-1 CASSLRQGAYEQYF
TRBJ2-7 TRBV20-1 CSASHIIRGYEQYF
TRBJ1-1 TRBV5-4 CASSVEAGGSEAFF
TRBJ1-1 TRBV28 CASSLGRGRNTEAFF
TRBJ1-5 TRBV4-1 CASSQDRGGLGNQPQHF
TRBJ1-6 TRBV25-1 CASSQGYNSPLHF
TRBJ1-2 TRBV5-1 CASSPGDRGHGYTF
TRBJ1-3 TRBV29-1 CSVEVGSGNTIYF
TRBJ2-1 TRBV12-2 CASRLNDAPSSYNEQFF
TRBJ2-7 TRBV15 CATSRAGTGVEQYF
TRBJ1-1 TRBV2 CASRNTMNTEAFF
TRBJ1-5 TRBV6-5 CASSLDSNQPQHF
TRBJ1-5 TRBV15 CATSRDPARRNQPQHF
TRBJ2-1 TRBV11-1 CASCYDRDNSYNEQFF
TRBJ2-1 TRBV7-8 CASSLVAGPNEQFF
TRBJ2-7 TRBV28 CASSPSLTYEQYF
TRBJ2-7 TRBV3-1/TRBV3-2 CASSQNPGSYYEQYF
TRBJ1-5 TRBV5-1 CASSLGQNNQPQHF
TRBJ1-4 TRBV18 CASSPGQGASNEKLFF
TRBJ2-7 TRBV27 CASSLRPPGQRAWGRNEQYF
TRBJ2-7 TRBV18 CASSPGQGPSYEQYF
TRBJ1-4 TRBV28 CASSLPRGGGEKLFF